Listed below are T cell receptor beta chains from one sample, sequenced in a study of cytomegalovirus exposure and HLA in healthy donors. Assay used: immunoSEQ multiplex PCR; TCRdb lists only in-frame clones, some missing. The sample yields 150,000 to 190,000 clones, about 80% seen once. Sequencing was done on a sample of PBMCs. All receptors come from a woman aged 45-59 years in good health and CMV-seropositive. Both conserved end residues are part of each CDR3. The D gene is left open where the match is weak. Expanded clones get a size class; other rows say once, few or many, or leave the size out.

j_gene,v_gene,abundance,d_gene,CDR3nt,CDR3aa
TRBJ2-6,TRBV9,few,.,TGTGCCAGCAGCGTAGTGGGGAGTGGGGCCAACGTCCTGACTTTC,CASSVVGSGANVLTF
TRBJ1-1,TRBV11-2,.,.,TGTGCCAGCAGCTTAGACCAGGGCACTGAAGCTTTCTTT,CASSLDQGTEAFF
TRBJ2-1,TRBV9,.,.,TGTGCCAGCAGCGTACAGGGGCTTAAGGGGGGGGCCGAGCAGTTCTTC,CASSVQGLKGGAEQFF
TRBJ1-1,TRBV19,.,.,TGTGCCAGTAATCGGGGGTACGGTGGGTACACTGAAGCTTTCTTT,CASNRGYGGYTEAFF
TRBJ1-1,TRBV5-4,few,TRBD1,TGTGCCAGCAGCAGGGGACAGGGTAGGAGTGGGAACACTGAAGCTTTCTTT,CASSRGQGRSGNTEAFF
TRBJ1-6,TRBV7-8,.,.,TGTGCCAGCAGCTTAGACGGGGGGTCCTATAATTCACCCCTCCACTTT,CASSLDGGSYNSPLHF
TRBJ2-2,TRBV7-7,.,TRBD1,TGTGCCAGCAGCCCAGGGGGCGGCACCGGGGAGCTGTTTTTT,CASSPGGGTGELFF
TRBJ1-2,TRBV6-5,.,TRBD1,TGTGCCAGCAGTTACTCGACAGGGGGTTATTTTGGCTACACCTTC,CASSYSTGGYFGYTF
TRBJ2-7,TRBV2,few,.,TGTGCCAGCAGCCTCAGGGAGCAGTACTTC,CASSLREQYF
TRBJ2-3,TRBV2,.,.,TGTGCCAGCAGTGAAGCAACGGGGAGCACAGATACGCAGTATTTT,CASSEATGSTDTQYF
TRBJ1-1,TRBV7-2,few,.,TGTGCCAGCAGCTTAGATGCAGGGACAACTGAAGCTTTCTTT,CASSLDAGTTEAFF
TRBJ1-1,TRBV6-5,.,.,TGTGCCAGCAGTCCCGAGTCGAACACTGAAGCTTTCTTT,CASSPESNTEAFF
TRBJ2-7,TRBV30,once,.,TGTGCCTGGAGCCCACCCCGAGGCAGGGGATCCTACGAGCAGTACTTC,CAWSPPRGRGSYEQYF
TRBJ2-3,TRBV7-6,.,TRBD2,TGTGCCAGCAGCAATACGGGACTAGCCTCGGGTACGCAGTATTTT,CASSNTGLASGTQYF
TRBJ2-1,TRBV9,.,.,TGTGCCAGCAGCGTAGAAAACGGCAGGGAGCAGTTCTTC,CASSVENGREQFF
TRBJ2-1,TRBV12-5,.,TRBD2,TGTGCTAGTGGTTTGTACCTAGCGGGGGCCCACTCCTACAATGAGCAGTTCTTC,CASGLYLAGAHSYNEQFF
TRBJ1-2,TRBV28,.,TRBD1,TGTGCCAGCAGTTTCGGACAGGGAGTGCGCTACACCTTC,CASSFGQGVRYTF
TRBJ1-4,TRBV7-2,.,TRBD1,TGTGCCAGCAGCTCATCAGGGGGAAGGGATGAAAAACTGTTTTTT,CASSSSGGRDEKLFF
TRBJ2-2,TRBV5-6,.,TRBD1,TGTGCCAGCAGCTGGGGACAGGGATACACCGGGGAGCTGTTTTTT,CASSWGQGYTGELFF
TRBJ1-1,TRBV6-5,.,.,TGTGCCAGCCGCTGGGGGGGGCGGAACACTGAAGCTTTCTTT,CASRWGGRNTEAFF
TRBJ2-4,TRBV6-1,.,.,TGTGCCAGCAGTGAAGTGTCGGGTGGCAAAAACATTCAGTACTTC,CASSEVSGGKNIQYF
TRBJ1-1,TRBV15,.,.,TGTGCCACCAGCGGGTCACCAGGGCGGAAAGCGAACACTGAAGCTTTCTTT,CATSGSPGRKANTEAFF
TRBJ2-5,TRBV29-1,.,TRBD1,TGCAGCGTGGCCGGACAGGGGAACCAAGAGACCCAGTACTTC,CSVAGQGNQETQYF
TRBJ2-7,TRBV6-1,.,.,TGTGCCAGCAGTACCGACAGCGTCTACGAGCAGTACTTC,CASSTDSVYEQYF
TRBJ2-4,TRBV5-1,.,.,TGCGCCAGCAGCTTGGGAGACATTCAGTACTTC,CASSLGDIQYF
TRBJ2-3,TRBV7-7,.,TRBD2,TGTGCTAGCAGCTTAGGAATCCTAGCGGGGTTCACAGATACGCAGTATTTT,CASSLGILAGFTDTQYF
TRBJ2-2,TRBV4-3,.,.,TGCGCCAGCCGGCGCGGGGGCCCAAACACCGGGGAGCTGTTTTTT,CASRRGGPNTGELFF
TRBJ2-1,TRBV4-3,.,.,TGCGCCAGCAGCCAAGATCAGGGCAGGGGTCAAAATGAGCAGTTCTTC,CASSQDQGRGQNEQFF
TRBJ2-7,TRBV7-2,once,.,TGTGCCAGCAGCCCTAGGACTAAATCCTACGAGCAGTACTTC,CASSPRTKSYEQYF
TRBJ2-4,TRBV7-9,.,TRBD1,TGTGCCAGCAGCACCGGACAGGGGGCGATGGACATTCAGTACTTC,CASSTGQGAMDIQYF
TRBJ2-1,TRBV7-2,.,TRBD2,TGTGCCAGCAGCTTACTAGCGGGGGGATCGAATGAGCAGTTCTTC,CASSLLAGGSNEQFF
TRBJ1-4,TRBV5-1,.,.,TGCGCCAGCAGCATGGGGACTGGTGCAACTAATGAAAAACTGTTTTTT,CASSMGTGATNEKLFF
TRBJ1-2,TRBV7-2,.,.,TGTGCCAGCAGCTTAGAGCTCGGGGGTAACTATGGCTACACCTTC,CASSLELGGNYGYTF
TRBJ1-2,TRBV18,.,.,TGTGCCAGCTCAGGGACATCTAACTATGGCTACACCTTC,CASSGTSNYGYTF
TRBJ2-5,TRBV10-2,.,.,TGCGCCAGCAGGGCCCAGGATGGTAAGACCCAGTACTTC,CASRAQDGKTQYF
TRBJ1-6,TRBV6-5,.,.,TGTGCCAGCAGTTACGCAGGGAAGAGATCACCCCTCCACTTT,CASSYAGKRSPLHF
TRBJ2-1,TRBV5-4,.,.,TGTGCCAGCAGCCGCTTCGGGACTCTTAGCTCCTACAATGAGCAGTTCTTC,CASSRFGTLSSYNEQFF
TRBJ1-2,TRBV15,.,TRBD1,TGTGCCACCAGCACCGATAGACAGGGCCCTTTTGCCTACACCTTC,CATSTDRQGPFAYTF
TRBJ2-6,TRBV6-1,.,TRBD1,TGTGCCAGCAGCAGGACAGGTTCTGGGGCCAACGTCCTGACTTTC,CASSRTGSGANVLTF
TRBJ2-7,TRBV7-8,.,.,TGTGCCAGCAGCATCCTCGGGACCTACGAGCAGTACTTC,CASSILGTYEQYF
TRBJ1-1,TRBV10-3,.,.,TGTGCCATAGGAGGACAGCGACCTGAAGCTTTCTTT,CAIGGQRPEAFF
TRBJ2-7,TRBV5-4,once,.,TGTGCCAGCAGCCTGGGGACCCCCGGGGACGAGCAGTACTTC,CASSLGTPGDEQYF
TRBJ1-5,TRBV14,.,TRBD1,TGTGCCAGCAGCCCGGGACAGGGCAATCAGCCCCAGCATTTT,CASSPGQGNQPQHF
TRBJ2-2,TRBV10-1,.,TRBD1,TGCGCCAGCCCCCAAAAAAGACAGGGTGCCGGGGAGCTGTTTTTT,CASPQKRQGAGELFF
TRBJ1-2,TRBV29-1,.,.,TGCAGCGTTTATAGGAGAGCTAACTATGGCTACACCTTC,CSVYRRANYGYTF
TRBJ2-6,TRBV6-5,.,.,TGTGCCAGCAGTTACTCGGAGAGCTCTGGGGCCAACGTCCTGACTTTC,CASSYSESSGANVLTF
TRBJ1-1,TRBV5-4,.,.,TGTGCCAGCAGCTTGGGACAGAGAATCACTGAAGCTTTCTTT,CASSLGQRITEAFF
TRBJ1-2,TRBV12-5,.,.,TGTGCTAGTGGTTTACCCCCAGAAGGAGACTATGGCTACACCTTC,CASGLPPEGDYGYTF
TRBJ2-3,TRBV30,.,.,TGTGCCTGCGGGCCGGGGTCCCTCGGCACAGATACGCAGTATTTT,CACGPGSLGTDTQYF
TRBJ1-1,TRBV15,.,.,TGTGCCACCAGCTCCGGAGGGACCACGAAAGGAGCTTTCTTT,CATSSGGTTKGAFF
TRBJ1-1,TRBV5-1,.,TRBD1,TGCGCCAGCAGCTTCGGACAGGGAGGCGGCACTGAAGCTTTCTTT,CASSFGQGGGTEAFF
TRBJ2-1,TRBV29-1,.,.,TGCAGCGTCCCTAGGGGGGGGTGGGATGAGCAGTTCTTC,CSVPRGGWDEQFF
TRBJ1-2,TRBV4-1,.,.,TGCGCCAGCAGCCAAGGCGGATATCAAGGCTACACCTTC,CASSQGGYQGYTF
TRBJ1-5,TRBV7-2,.,.,TGTGCCAGCAGCTTATATAATCAGCCCCAGCATTTT,CASSLYNQPQHF
TRBJ2-7,TRBV5-1,.,.,TGCGCCAGCAGCAATCCTAGAGTGACGGGGGTTTCCTACGAGCAGTACTTC,CASSNPRVTGVSYEQYF